These 5 T cell receptor beta chains originate from one sample sequenced in a study of MAIT cells during Salmonella Paratyphi A infection. Time point noted: mid-infection, around enteric fever diagnosis. Flow cytometry identified and sorted MAIT cells as Valpha7.2+ CD161+ T cells. These receptors have no identified antigens. MiXCR, run by TCRdb on the 5' RACE reads, gives a single entry per CDR3 protein. The sample consists of hundreds of distinct CDR3 sequences, approximately 33% of them appearing once. Overall study results and limits: MAIT cell TRBV usage was oligoclonal, favouring TRBV20 and TRBV6, and apparently unchanged by infection.

The source material was MAIT cells from PBMCs, sampled at the middle sampling point of the challenge study. All receptors derive from a person aged 18 to 70 who was deliberately infected with Salmonella Paratyphi A in a paratyphoid fever challenge study.

This sequence joins TRBV24-1 and TRBJ2-5, with TRBD2 identical over 13 bases. The CDR3 has 16 residues. The V and J ends lost 9 bases and 5 bases, in that order; junction bases with no gene match: 11. Germline CDR1 and CDR2: KGHDR and SFDVKD. Here the CDR3 DNA reads TGTGCCACCGCAGACGGACTAGCGGGAGAGGTCGAGACCCAGTACTTC. This gives the protein CATADGLAGEVETQYF.

On this clonotype itself: This CDR3 fails to terminate in the conserved phenylalanine or tryptophan, so it likely reflects a read error. This rearrangement joins TRBV6-6 to TRBJ2-3; D uncertain. CDR3 size: 15 residues. Looked up from germline, CDR1 is MNHNY and CDR2 is SVGAGI (reference sequence). Trimming shortened V by 0 bases and J by 2 bases, and 9 bases separated the two germline ends. CDR3 coding DNA: TGTGCCAGCAGTTACTCCCAAGACAACACAGATACGCAGTATTGT. The encoded protein is CASSYSQDNTDTQYC.

This clonotype is labeled as large. The V call is TRBV20-1, the J call TRBJ1-1; 9 nucleotides line up with TRBD1. The CDR3 is made up of 16 amino acids. Germline V gives CDR1 DFQATT, CDR2 SNEGSKA (reference sequence). With V trimmed by 5 bases and J by 7 bases, 17 bases remained unmatched. For the CDR3, the DNA is TGCAGTGCTGCGCCAACAGGGGGCTGGGATGGCGGTGAAGCTTTCTTT. It is translated as CSAAPTGGWDGGEAFF.

This clonotype is judged medium-sized. This sequence joins TRBV20-1 and TRBJ2-5; 12 bases agree with TRBD2. CDR3 size: 17 residues. With V trimmed by 1 base and J by 2 bases, 8 bases remained unmatched. In germline, CDR1 is DFQATT, CDR2 SNEGSKA (reference sequence). The CDR3 nucleotides are TGCAGTGCTAGAGGACTAGCGGGAGAGGGAGTTCAAGAGACCCAGTACTTC. It encodes CSARGLAGEGVQETQYF.

This clonotype is judged medium-sized. V is TRBV4-2 and J is TRBJ2-2; D gene unclear. From germline, CDR1 is LGHNA and CDR2 YNFKEQ. CDR3 length: 15 amino acids. Deletions cut 0 bases from V and 1 base from J, with 6 bases between. The CDR3, as DNA: TGTGCCAGCAGCCAAGATGTAGAGAACACCGGGGAGCTGTTTTTT. Its protein product is CASSQDVENTGELFF.